This entry describes one T cell receptor (beta chain). The entry originates in a study of radiotherapy plus CTLA-4 blockade in lung cancer. Sequencing used immunoSEQ multiplex PCR; TCRdb keeps in-frame clones, though not all of them. The data hold about 49,000 clones, with 70% to 90% observed a single time. The CDR3 is made up of 14 amino acids. Germline V gene lookup returns CDR1 SQVTM and CDR2 ANQGSEA. Trimming removed 3 bases at V and 5 bases at J, with 16 bases between. V is TRBV29-1 and J is TRBJ1-1; D uncertain. This clonotype was sampled from a human donor with non-small cell lung cancer whose response to radiotherapy plus ipilimumab could not be evaluated. Sample: peripheral blood, taken from a patient treated with radiotherapy plus ipilimumab. CDR3 bases: TGCAGCGTTGAGCGGTCCGGTTTAAGGACTGAAGCTTTCTTT. Translated: CSVERSGLRTEAFF.